This is a list of T cell receptor beta chains from one sample in a study of patients and donors after allogeneic stem cell transplantation. TCRdb re-analysed the RT-PCR reads in MiXCR, keeping a single row per CDR3 protein. The repertoire has approximately 430,000 distinct CDR3 sequences, roughly 17% of them found once; the top ten carry roughly 7.2%. Source material: blood, either unsorted or a sorted T cell fraction (not recorded which). These receptor sequences come from a human donor who was either an allogeneic HSCT recipient or a stem cell or donor lymphocyte infusion donor (not recorded which). It is not recorded whose cells these are; they may come from a transplant donor. CDR3s leave out the opening cysteine and the closing phenylalanine or tryptophan.

>TRBJ1-1|14|TRBV5-6
ASSFGTGGAGTEAF
>TRBJ1-5|14|TRBV2
ASSLQGPFSNQPQH
>TRBJ2-7|12|TRBV6-1
ASTTGTVSYEQY
>TRBJ2-2|13|TRBV27
ASSLSAGLGGELF
>TRBJ2-3|13|TRBV12-3/TRBV12-4
ASSDREPSTDTQY
>TRBJ1-1|13|TRBV21-1
ASSKRNSGNTEAF
>TRBJ1-2|10|TRBV2
ASRLGDYGYT
>TRBJ2-3|14|TRBV20-1
SARGARGGRTDTQY
>TRBJ1-1|11|TRBV10-3
AISVRGGTEAF
>TRBJ2-3|14|TRBV5-1
ASSITSGGKADTQY
>TRBJ1-1|10|TRBV11-3
ASSLAQVGAF
>TRBJ2-1|14|TRBV4-1
ASSRMDGTLNNEQF
>TRBJ2-5|11|TRBV6-1
ASRRGNSKTQY
>TRBJ2-5|13|TRBV5-6
ASSEGLAGVETQY
>TRBJ2-5|13|TRBV28
ASSSRTSGGETQY
>TRBJ2-7|12|TRBV20-1
SAVTTTGLYEQY
>TRBJ1-1|9|TRBV12-3/TRBV12-4
AIPGGAEAF
>TRBJ1-6|14|TRBV7-9
ASSNHQVSYNSPLH
>TRBJ2-7|11|TRBV6-2/TRBV6-3
ASRRMPRYEQY
>TRBJ2-3|13|TRBV12-3/TRBV12-4
ASSPRTASTDTQY
>TRBJ2-7|11|TRBV4-2
ASSQVGGNEQY
>TRBJ2-5|11|TRBV18
ASSPWGEETQY
>TRBJ2-7|12|TRBV5-6
ASSLAFSQNEQY
>TRBJ2-5|13|TRBV3-1
ASSPSDQGLETQY
>TRBJ2-1|16|TRBV25-1
ASSEFGGGAPLYNEQF
>TRBJ2-5|10|TRBV25-1
ATGDRQETQY
>TRBJ2-5|12|TRBV5-4
ASSLAASEETQY
>TRBJ1-2|15|TRBV9
ASSASWTSRLNYGYT
>TRBJ2-7|15|TRBV18
ASSPTASGRAHYEQY
>TRBJ1-1|12|TRBV5-1
ASFAGTLDTEAF
>TRBJ2-1|12|TRBV20-1
SAYPEDKYNEQF
>TRBJ2-7|12|TRBV11-3
ASSSGQGEYEQY
>TRBJ1-3|12|TRBV5-1
ASSSGIQGNTIY
>TRBJ2-3|13|TRBV12-3/TRBV12-4
ASSPRGGRANTQY
>TRBJ1-4|12|TRBV6-5
ASSSGTGYEKLF
>TRBJ2-7|11|TRBV10-3
AIRAGTGGAGY
>TRBJ2-1|11|TRBV21-1
ASSNRALNEQF
>TRBJ2-5|12|TRBV24-1
ATGPPVPQETQY
>TRBJ1-6|13|TRBV6-5
ASSYGDRAGSPLH
>TRBJ1-2|16|TRBV4-2
ASSQEKPFREEFRGYT
>TRBJ1-1|14|TRBV4-1
ASSQLPQVLPGVAF
>TRBJ1-2|11|TRBV24-1
ATSDWRGGGYT
>TRBJ2-6|14|TRBV6-2/TRBV6-3
ASSYNRDTGANVLT